The 2 T cell receptor beta chains listed next were all sequenced from one sample in a study of breast tumors, draining lymph nodes, adjacent tissues (dated by TCRdb to the mid-2010s). The axillary draining lymph nodes of breast cancer patients were the source of the lymph node samples. The library was obtained by multiplex PCR. TCRdb shows the sequencer as Illumina HiSeq 2000. The public reads were reprocessed in TCRdb via fastp at Q25 and MiXCR, keeping in-frame beta chains. All rows with the same CDR3 protein become a single entry with the most common DNA and genes. The sample records under 350,000 distinct CDR3 sequences, 30% of which are singletons. Of the sample, 1.1% falls within the top ten clones. Sequences were obtained from axillary lymph node tissue. The origin of the receptors is a female donor with breast cancer. Some clones in this sample may be carry-over from other donors' samples.

This clonotype was detected ten times or more. V gene TRBV12-3 or TRBV12-4 combines with J gene TRBJ2-1; the D gene is possibly TRBD2 (6 bases). The V gene lost 6 bases and the J gene lost 12 bases, with 18 bases spanning the gap. The CDR3 spans 13 residues. CDR3 nucleotide sequence: TGTGCCAGCAGGCCTACTGCGGGATCGGGGCAGTTCTTC. It codes for CASRPTAGSGQFF.

This clonotype was seen ten or more times. The gene calls are TRBV9 and TRBJ2-1, with TRBD2 matching over 12 bases. CDR1 is SGDLS, CDR2 YYNGEE, per germline. CDR3 length: 17 amino acids. J lost 0 bases, V lost 3 bases, and 4 bases had no gene match. CDR3 sequence (DNA): TGTGCCAGCAGCGCAAGGACTAGCGGGGCCTCCTACAATGAGCAGTTCTTC. This encodes CASSARTSGASYNEQFF.